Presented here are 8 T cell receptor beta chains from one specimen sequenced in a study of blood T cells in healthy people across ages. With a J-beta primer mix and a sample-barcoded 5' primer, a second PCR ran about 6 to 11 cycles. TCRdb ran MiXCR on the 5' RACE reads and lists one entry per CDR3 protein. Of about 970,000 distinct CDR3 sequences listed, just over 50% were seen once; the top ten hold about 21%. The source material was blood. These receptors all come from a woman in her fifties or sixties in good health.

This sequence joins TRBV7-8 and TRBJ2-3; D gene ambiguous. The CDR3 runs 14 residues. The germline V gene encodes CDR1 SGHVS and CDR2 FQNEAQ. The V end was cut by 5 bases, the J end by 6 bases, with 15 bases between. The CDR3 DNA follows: TGTGCCAGCAGCCCCTCGTCCGGGTATGATACGCAGTATTTT. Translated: CASSPSSGYDTQYF.

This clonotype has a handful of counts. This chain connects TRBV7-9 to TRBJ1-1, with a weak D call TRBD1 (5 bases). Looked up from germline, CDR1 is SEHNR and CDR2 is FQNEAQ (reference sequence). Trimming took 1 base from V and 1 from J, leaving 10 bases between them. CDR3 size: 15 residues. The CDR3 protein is CASSLVQGPNTEAFF. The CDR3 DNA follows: TGTGCCAGCAGCTTAGTGCAGGGCCCGAACACTGAAGCTTTCTTT.

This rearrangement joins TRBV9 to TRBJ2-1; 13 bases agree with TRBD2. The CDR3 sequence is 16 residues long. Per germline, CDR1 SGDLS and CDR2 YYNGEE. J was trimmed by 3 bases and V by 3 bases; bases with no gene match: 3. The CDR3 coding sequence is TGTGCCAGCAGCGGGACTAGCGGGAGAAGCTACAATGAGCAGTTCTTC. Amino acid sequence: CASSGTSGRSYNEQFF. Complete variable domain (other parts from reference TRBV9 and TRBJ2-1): DSGVTQTPKHLITATGQRVTLRCSPRSGDLSVYWYQQSLDQGLQFLIQYYNGEERAKGNILERFSAQQFPDLHSELNLSSLELGDSALYFCASSGTSGRSYNEQFFGPGTRLTVL.

CDR3 DNA: TGCGCCAGCAGCCAACTCCCAGCGGGCTCCTACAATGAGCAGTTCTTC. This translates into CASSQLPAGSYNEQFF. This chain uses TRBV4-1 with TRBJ2-1; weak D call: TRBD2 (6 bases). The CDR3 sequence is 16 residues long. Germline CDR1 reads MGHRA; CDR2 reads YSYEKL. Trimming stripped 2 bases from V and 0 bases from J, with 11 bases between.

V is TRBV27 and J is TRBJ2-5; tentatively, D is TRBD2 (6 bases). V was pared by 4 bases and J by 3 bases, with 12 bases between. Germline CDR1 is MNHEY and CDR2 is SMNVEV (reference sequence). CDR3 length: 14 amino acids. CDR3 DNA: TGTGCCAGCAGTTGGGGACTTGGTGAAGAGACCCAGTACTTC. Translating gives CASSWGLGEETQYF.

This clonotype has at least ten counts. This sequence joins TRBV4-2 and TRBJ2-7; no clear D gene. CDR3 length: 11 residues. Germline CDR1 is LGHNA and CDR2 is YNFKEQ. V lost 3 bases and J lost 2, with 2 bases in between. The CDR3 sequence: CASSHAYEQYF. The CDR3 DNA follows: TGTGCCAGCAGCCACGCCTACGAGCAGTACTTC.

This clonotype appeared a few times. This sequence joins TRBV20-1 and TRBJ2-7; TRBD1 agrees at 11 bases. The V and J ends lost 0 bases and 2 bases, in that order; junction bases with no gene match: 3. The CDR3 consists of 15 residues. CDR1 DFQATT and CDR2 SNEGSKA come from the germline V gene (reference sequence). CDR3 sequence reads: CSARDTDRGPYEQYF. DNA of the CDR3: TGCAGTGCTAGAGATACGGACAGGGGGCCCTACGAGCAGTACTTC.

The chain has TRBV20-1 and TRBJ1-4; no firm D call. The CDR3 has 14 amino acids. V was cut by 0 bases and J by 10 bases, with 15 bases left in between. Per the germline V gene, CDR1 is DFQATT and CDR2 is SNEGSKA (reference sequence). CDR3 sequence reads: CSARDTPDAGKLFF. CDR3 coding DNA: TGCAGTGCTAGAGACACTCCTGACGCGGGAAAACTGTTTTTT.